The sequence of this T cell receptor beta chain was determined in a study of OX40 agonist ivuxolimab in advanced cancers. Study background: People who had prior anti-PD-1, anti-PD-L1 or anti-CTLA-4 therapy could take part, and 40% had some. Overall study findings and caveats: Partly responding patients at 0.1-3.0 mg/kg showed some of the smallest clonal expansion. There were also nonresponders showing low normalized T-cell clonal expansion. Clonal expansion was seen in CD4+ and CD8+ blood T cells by week 6 at 0.1 to 3.0 mg/kg.

The CDR3 length is 14 residues. Per germline, CDR1 ENHRY and CDR2 SYGVKD. V was cut by 6 bases and J by 5 bases, with 17 bases left in between. On this clone itself: What it binds is unknown.

Some clones are missing from TCRdb's copy, which holds only in-frame ones; the method was immunoSEQ multiplex PCR. The repertoire has some 57,000 clones, about 90% of them found once; the top ten carry approximately 20%. This chain connects TRBV10-3 to TRBJ2-7; possible D gene TRBD1, 6 bases. The TCR comes from an adult with an advanced solid tumor such as melanoma, head and neck, liver or kidney cancer. The material sequenced was CD4+ or CD8+ T cells sorted from blood, taken in a trial of the OX40 agonist ivuxolimab. DNA of the CDR3: TGTGCCATCAGCTTGCAGGGGCCAGGGAACGAGCAGTACTTC. Its translation: CAISLQGPGNEQYF.